These 28 T cell receptor beta chains originate from one sample sequenced in a study of spatial heterogeneity in lung cancer. The time point is: sample taken at primary tumor resection. No cell sorting; template was whole RNA from tumor, lung tissue or PBMC. From the 5' RACE reads, TCRdb called clonotypes with MiXCR, one entry per CDR3 protein. The sample has about 80,000 distinct CDR3 sequences, around 21% seen once. Sequenced material: PBMCs, taken at surgery. Receptors were obtained from a male donor with early-stage non-small cell lung cancer.

The chain employs TRBV4-3 and TRBJ2-3; 9 nucleotides match TRBD2. Germline CDR1 is LGHNA and CDR2 is YSLEER. The junction had 9 bases not matched to a gene; V was cut back by 5 bases and J by 0 bases. This CDR3 comprises 17 residues. In nucleotides, the CDR3 is TGCGCCAGCAGCACCTCAGCGACTAGCGGAAGCACAGATACGCAGTATTTT. This sequence encodes CASSTSATSGSTDTQYF.

The chain combines TRBV5-1 with TRBJ2-1; 7 bases agree with TRBD1. Germline CDR1 reads SGHRS; CDR2 reads YFSETQ. This CDR3 contains 17 residues. The V gene end was trimmed by 4 bases and the J gene end by 3 bases; junction bases not matched to a gene: 13. In DNA, the CDR3 is TGCGCCAGCAGCAGAGGGACAGCCGAAAGCCTCTACAATGAGCAGTTCTTC. It encodes CASSRGTAESLYNEQFF.

J is TRBJ2-7 and V is TRBV6-1; tentatively, D is TRBD2 (5 bases). Germline values: CDR1 MNHNS, CDR2 SASEGT. Trimming cost V 2 bases and J 7 bases, with 12 bases left between them. The CDR3 covers 13 residues. CDR3 sequence reads: CASSEYSAGEQYF. In DNA, the CDR3 is TGTGCCAGCAGTGAATACTCCGCGGGTGAGCAGTACTTC.

This clonotype was observed at least ten times. The J gene is TRBJ2-3, the V gene TRBV20-1; D is perhaps TRBD1 (5 bases). Germline V lookup: CDR1 DFQATT, CDR2 SNEGSKA (reference sequence). There are 12 residues in the CDR3. V was clipped by 2 bases and J by 10 bases, with 13 bases between them. For the CDR3, the DNA is TGCAGTGCTAGATTGGACAAAATGGCGCAGTATTTT. This codes for CSARLDKMAQYF.

In this sample, this clonotype turned up many times. Here the CDR3 reads CASSVGTSGGAEQFF. The CDR3 DNA reads as TGTGCCAGCAGCGTAGGGACTAGCGGGGGCGCGGAGCAGTTCTTC. This sequence joins TRBV9 and TRBJ2-1, with 13 bases aligning to TRBD2. Germline assignment: CDR1 SGDLS and CDR2 YYNGEE. The V and J ends lost 0 bases and 10 bases, in that order; junction bases with no gene match: 4. The CDR3 totals 15 residues.

V and J are TRBV12-3 or TRBV12-4 and TRBJ1-1; no definite D call. The CDR3 extends over 14 amino acids. Trimming removed 1 base from V and 7 bases from J, with 13 bases in between. CDR3 in amino acids: CASSLGAGPLEAFF. The CDR3 DNA reads TGTGCCAGCAGTTTAGGGGCAGGTCCGCTTGAAGCTTTCTTT.

This clonotype was detected ten times or more. The J gene is TRBJ2-7, the V gene TRBV7-9; possibly TRBD1 for D (6 bases). The CDR3 runs to 13 residues. Germline V CDR1 and CDR2: SEHNR, FQNEAQ (reference sequence). With 6 bases removed from V and 6 bases from J, the gap between germline ends came to 15 bases. The CDR3 spells CASSPPTGVEQYF. The CDR3 region has the DNA TGTGCCAGCAGTCCCCCGACAGGAGTCGAGCAGTACTTC. Full variable domain (remainder filled in from reference TRBV7-9 and TRBJ2-7): DTGVSQNPRHKITKRGQNVTFRCDPISEHNRLYWYRQTLGQGPEFLTYFQNEAQLEKSRLLSDRFSAERPKGSFSTLEIQRTEQGDSAMYLCASSPPTGVEQYFGPGTRLTVT.

This clonotype came up a few times. J is TRBJ2-5 and V is TRBV2; D unresolved. Trimming took 7 bases from V and 1 from J, leaving 10 bases between them. Per the germline V gene, CDR1 is SNHLY and CDR2 is FYNNEI. CDR3 size: 13 residues. For the CDR3, the DNA is TGTGCCAGCACCTTAGACGCCCAAGAGACCCAGTACTTC. Amino acids: CASTLDAQETQYF.

This clonotype has more than one count but fewer than ten. This rearrangement joins TRBV20-1 to TRBJ1-2; no reliable D call. The CDR3 has 14 residues. V was shortened by 0 bases and J by 4 bases, with 12 bases between the two germline ends. CDR1 is DFQATT and CDR2 is SNEGSKA in the germline V gene (reference sequence). The CDR3 region is CSAREEGVFYGYTF. The CDR3 DNA is TGCAGTGCTAGAGAGGAGGGAGTTTTCTATGGCTACACCTTC.

Only a few counts were recorded for this clonotype. Here the CDR3 DNA reads TGTGCCAGCACCCTTGGTGGGCTCCGGGAGCTGTTTTTT. This encodes CASTLGGLRELFF. V usage is TRBV12-3 or TRBV12-4 and J usage is TRBJ2-2, with no clear D. Trimming stripped 7 bases from V and 9 bases from J, with 15 bases between. The CDR3 sequence is 13 residues long.

This clonotype has a count of ten or more. V gene TRBV20-1 combines with J gene TRBJ1-2; TRBD1 matches 7 bases. CDR3 size: 13 residues. The V segment lost 0 bases and the J segment 2 bases; nucleotides outside the gene matches: 0. CDR1 and CDR2 (germline): DFQATT, SNEGSKA (reference sequence). Written as DNA, the CDR3 is TGCAGTGCTAGAGAACAGGGGAACTATGGCTACACCTTC. The encoded protein is CSAREQGNYGYTF.

This clonotype showed up many times. V gene TRBV29-1 combines with J gene TRBJ1-2; D call uncertain. V shed 6 bases and J shed 7 bases, with 24 bases lying between them. CDR3 length: 15 residues. Germline values: CDR1 SQVTM, CDR2 ANQGSEA. In DNA form, the CDR3 reads TGCAGCGTCGATACCCCCCTGCAGGCCCGCTTTGGCTACACCTTC. Protein: CSVDTPLQARFGYTF.

This clonotype was observed a handful of times. The genes are TRBV6-2 or TRBV6-3 and TRBJ2-5; no clear D. CDR1 MNHEY and CDR2 SVGEGT come from the germline V gene. The CDR3 extends over 13 amino acids. Trimming stripped 2 bases from V and 4 bases from J, with 8 bases between. As DNA, the CDR3 is TGTGCCAGCAGTTACCTTCCGGGAGAGACCCAGTACTTC. Protein: CASSYLPGETQYF.

Concerning this clonotype: A much larger clonotype is one base distant, so this may be a read error. The chain recombines TRBV29-1 with TRBJ2-2; TRBD1 agrees at 9 bases. The CDR3 has 14 amino acids. The trim removed 5 bases at V and 8 bases at J, leaving 9 bases unmatched. CDR1 and CDR2 (germline): SQVTM, ANQGSEA. CDR3 nucleotides: TGCAGCGTTAGGGTACAGGGGGCAGCGGGGGAGCTGTTTTTT. Protein sequence: CSVRVQGAAGELFF.

The gene calls are TRBV14 and TRBJ2-2; 7 bases match TRBD1. V lost 5 bases and J lost 4; bases outside the gene matches: 4. The CDR3 is made up of 14 amino acids. Germline values: CDR1 SGHDN, CDR2 FVKESK. The CDR3 DNA is TGTGCCAGCAGCACCACAGGGGCCACCGGGGAGCTGTTTTTT. This encodes CASSTTGATGELFF.

The V and J genes are TRBV7-2 and TRBJ2-5, with D possibly TRBD1 on 6 matching bases. The CDR3 length is 16 residues. V gave up 3 bases and J gave up 5 bases, with 19 bases separating them. Germline V gene lookup returns CDR1 SGHTA and CDR2 FQGNSA. The CDR3 nucleotides read TGTGCCAGCAGCTTGGTTGGGGGCGCGTGGCAGGAGACCCAGTACTTC. Translation gives CASSLVGGAWQETQYF.

The V gene is TRBV21-1, the J gene TRBJ1-5. TRBV21-1 is a recognized pseudogene. This CDR3 is 16 amino acids long. The CDR3 reads CASSKALGSGNQPQHF. CDR3 DNA sequence: TGTGCCAGCAGCAAAGCGTTAGGCAGCGGCAATCAGCCCCAGCATTTT.

The table lists this clonotype with a few counts. This chain links TRBV28 with TRBJ2-3; D might be TRBD1 (7 bases). CDR3 size: 16 residues. V was pared by 3 bases and J by 0 bases, with 13 bases between. In germline, CDR1 is MDHEN, CDR2 SYDVKM. Written as DNA, the CDR3 is TGTGCCAGCAGTTTCCCCCAGGGGGGTAGCACAGATACGCAGTATTTT. Its translation is CASSFPQGGSTDTQYF.

This clonotype was observed a few times. V is TRBV3-1 and J is TRBJ2-7; D is tentatively TRBD1 or TRBD2 (7 bases each). CDR3 size: 13 residues. The germline V gene has CDR1 LGHDT and CDR2 YNNKEL (reference sequence). Deletions cut 2 bases from V and 10 bases from J, with 15 bases between. The CDR3 loop is CASSQPQGTIQYF. In DNA form, the CDR3 reads TGTGCCAGCAGCCAACCACAGGGGACTATACAGTACTTC.

This clonotype has just a few counts. The rearrangement joins TRBV20-1 to TRBJ2-1, with 9 nucleotides matching TRBD2. Losses at the gene ends were 6 bases for V and 6 bases for J; bases not matched to a gene: 6. This CDR3 is 13 amino acids long. Germline V gene sequence: CDR1 DFQATT, CDR2 SNEGSKA (reference sequence). CDR3 in amino acids: CSAAGGSGNEQFF. CDR3 DNA sequence: TGCAGTGCCGCGGGGGGGTCGGGCAATGAGCAGTTCTTC.

The chain links TRBV6-5 to TRBJ1-5; D is possibly TRBD1 (6 bases). This CDR3 comprises 13 residues. V was shortened by 5 bases and J by 4 bases, with 9 bases between the two germline ends. The germline V gene has CDR1 MNHEY and CDR2 SVGAGI. The CDR3 region is CASSLQGNQPQHF. CDR3 sequence (DNA): TGTGCCAGCAGTCTCCAGGGGAATCAGCCCCAGCATTTT.

This clonotype was recorded many times. V is TRBV12-5 and J is TRBJ2-5, with a weak D call TRBD2 (6 bases). Per germline, CDR1 LGHNT and CDR2 FRNRAP. This CDR3 is built from 14 residues. V was cut by 5 bases and J by 2 bases, with 12 bases left in between. The CDR3 nucleotides are TGTGCTAGTGGTACCCTCGGGAGTCAAGAGACCCAGTACTTC. Its protein product is CASGTLGSQETQYF.

The J gene is TRBJ2-2, the V gene TRBV5-1, with 8 bases lining up with TRBD1. V was pared by 3 bases and J by 6 bases, with 4 bases of the junction left unmatched. Germline assignment: CDR1 SGHRS and CDR2 YFSETQ. CDR3 length: 14 amino acids. CDR3 DNA sequence: TGCGCCAGCAGCTCACAGGGGGAGGCCGGGGAGCTGTTTTTT. It specifies CASSSQGEAGELFF.

This clonotype appeared a few times. V gene TRBV11-1 combines with J gene TRBJ2-4; D gene uncertain. This CDR3 comprises 13 residues. Trimming stripped 5 bases from V and 8 bases from J, with 13 bases between. Germline lookup yields CDR1 SGHAT and CDR2 FQDESV (reference sequence). In DNA, the CDR3 is TGTGCCAGCAGCCCGACCGACGCCGACATTCAGTACTTC. Its translation: CASSPTDADIQYF.

The V and J genes are TRBV6-2 or TRBV6-3 and TRBJ2-7, with no clear D. From germline, CDR1 is MNHEY and CDR2 SVGEGT. This CDR3 has 10 amino acids. Between the trimmed V and J ends, which lost 6 bases and 7 bases, there was a span of 7 bases. CDR3 in amino acids: CASSSGEQYF. Written as DNA, the CDR3 is TGTGCCAGCAGCTCTGGGGAGCAGTACTTC.

CDR3: CAISIAGDRNEQFF. The DNA for the CDR3 is TGTGCCATCAGTATAGCGGGAGATCGGAATGAGCAGTTCTTC. The chain couples TRBV10-3 to TRBJ2-1; 9 bases align to TRBD2. Trimming cost V 5 bases and J 7 bases; bases outside gene matches: 6. The CDR3 length is 14 residues. Germline V gene lookup returns CDR1 ENHRY and CDR2 SYGVKD.

This clonotype turned up a few times. This sequence joins TRBV2 and TRBJ2-2, with a possible D match to TRBD2 (6 bases). The germline V and J ends were trimmed by 6 bases and 4 bases, with 9 bases remaining between them. Germline V gene data show CDR1 as SNHLY and CDR2 as FYNNEI. There are 13 residues in the CDR3. CDR3 protein: CASRRDATGELFF. The CDR3, as DNA: TGTGCCAGCAGGCGGGACGCCACCGGGGAGCTGTTTTTT.

The chain combines TRBV20-1 with TRBJ2-3, with D tentatively TRBD2 (6 bases). The CDR3 consists of 14 residues. Trimming removed 4 bases from V and 5 bases from J, with 16 bases in between. Germline CDR1 reads DFQATT; CDR2 reads SNEGSKA (reference sequence). The CDR3, as DNA: TGCAGTGCTATTCGACAGACCGGGGGAGATACGCAGTATTTT. Translation: CSAIRQTGGDTQYF.